This TCR beta chain is drawn from a study of cytomegalovirus exposure and HLA in healthy donors. Germline values: CDR1 SGHTA, CDR2 FQGNSA. The CDR3 has 16 residues. With 3 bases clipped from V and 5 bases from J, the junction kept 5 bases outside the gene matches. 13 Jbeta primers and 60 Vbeta primers were used for the PCR. TCRdb's table, derived via immunoSEQ multiplex PCR, lists solely in-frame clones and lacks some. The sample carries about 160,000 clones, approximately 70% recorded once. Points on this clone: Its specificity is not known.

Findings of the study overall: Presence/absence analyses treated sequencing depth as roughly uniform across donors. Productive status was seen about 90% or about 30% of the time for most TCR beta V segments in an earlier analysis.

This clonotype originated in a man younger than 35 in good health and CMV-seropositive. The V gene is TRBV7-2, the J gene TRBJ2-5, with TRBD2 matching over 14 bases. Source material: PBMCs. The CDR3 region is CASSFRRLAGGETQYF. CDR3 sequence (DNA): TGTGCCAGCAGCTTTCGAAGACTAGCGGGGGGGGAGACCCAGTACTTC.